This section outlines one T cell receptor (beta chain) sequence together with its context. The V gene's germline CDR1 is KGHDR and CDR2 SFDVKD. Trimming took 4 bases from V and 1 from J, leaving 6 bases between them. The CDR3 spans 13 residues. This sample was taken from a study of blood T cell repertoires in COVID-19. The repertoire was sequenced with immunoSEQ multiplex PCR; TCRdb's copy has only in-frame clones and lacks some. Among over 200,000 clones listed, approximately 85% were seen once. Sequenced material: PBMCs or T cells enriched from blood (not recorded which). The sequence was obtained from a woman aged 45-65 years who had recovered from COVID-19. The chain is built from TRBV24-1 and TRBJ1-1; D is undetermined. CDR3 nucleotides: TGTGCCACCAGTGACCGAGGGAACACTGAAGCTTTCTTT. Its protein is CATSDRGNTEAFF.